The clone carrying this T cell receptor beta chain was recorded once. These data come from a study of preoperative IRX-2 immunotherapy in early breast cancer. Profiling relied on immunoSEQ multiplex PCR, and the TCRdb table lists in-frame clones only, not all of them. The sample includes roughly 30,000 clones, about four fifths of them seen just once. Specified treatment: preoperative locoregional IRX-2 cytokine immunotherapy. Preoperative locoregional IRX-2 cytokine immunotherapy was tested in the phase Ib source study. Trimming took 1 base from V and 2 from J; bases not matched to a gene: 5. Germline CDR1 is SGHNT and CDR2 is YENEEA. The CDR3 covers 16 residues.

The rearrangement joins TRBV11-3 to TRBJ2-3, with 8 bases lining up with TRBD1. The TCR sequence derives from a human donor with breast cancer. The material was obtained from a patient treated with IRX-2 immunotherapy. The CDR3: CASSLGPGGPTDTQYF. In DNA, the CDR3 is TGTGCCAGCAGCTTAGGACCAGGGGGCCCCACAGATACGCAGTATTTT. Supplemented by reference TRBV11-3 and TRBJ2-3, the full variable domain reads EAGVVQSPRYKIIEKKQPVAFWCNPISGHNTLYWYLQNLGQGPELLIRYENEEAVDDSQLPKDRFSAERLKGVDSTLKIQPAELGDSAVYLCASSLGPGGPTDTQYFGPGTRLTVL.